This record looks at one T cell receptor (beta chain) sequence and its context. Its antigen is as yet unknown. The read terminates 3 residues ahead of where the CDR3 ends, so the germline J gene completes it. TCR beta CDR3 amplified by multiplex PCR from approximately 1,100 ng genomic DNA. The repertoire was sequenced with immunoSEQ multiplex PCR; TCRdb's copy has only in-frame clones and lacks some. Across about 32,000 clones, the top ten clones capture more than 4% of the sample. Germline V gene sequence: CDR1 SGDLS, CDR2 YYNGEE. CDR3 size: 14 residues. The data are from a study of T cells in women clearing cervical HPV infection. Study information: Donors had HPV16-related CIN3 or worse; 2 had invasive cancer. Study results and limitations: Cases carried less TRBV6-7 than controls: roughly 0.11% versus 0.16%. Combining TCR richness with V gene abundances gave 0.65 to 0.85 AUC.

V and J are TRBV9 and TRBJ1-1, with 10 bases matching TRBD1. Sequenced sample: blood buffy coat. The sequence came from a woman between 18 and 69 years old with a cervical HPV16 infection that either progressed to CIN3+ or cleared (not recorded which). CDR3 bases read: TGTGCCAGCAGTGACCTTAGGCCGGGACAGGGG. As protein: CASSDLRPGQG. The whole CDR3 sequence reads CASSDLRPGQGAFF.